This T cell receptor (beta chain) is from a study of T-cell memory formation after mild COVID-19. The V gene's germline CDR1 is DFQATT and CDR2 SNEGSKA (reference sequence). The V end was cut by 2 bases, the J end by 0 bases, with 16 bases between. The CDR3 covers 16 residues. Each CDR3 protein is one row after TCRdb ran MiXCR on the 5' RACE reads. The data show roughly 240,000 distinct CDR3 sequences, with 15% to 20% seen just once and 22% held by the top ten. This clonotype was seen a few times. This clonotype was obtained from a man aged 18-30 years who had mild COVID-19 (a few samples of this study predate the infection). Cell type and time point are not known. Material: PBMCs or a T cell subset sorted from them (not recorded which). The chain combines TRBV20-1 with TRBJ1-2; unclear D gene. The CDR3 here is CSARLSIQSANYGYTF. CDR3 coding DNA: TGCAGTGCTAGATTGTCCATACAATCGGCTAACTATGGCTACACCTTC.